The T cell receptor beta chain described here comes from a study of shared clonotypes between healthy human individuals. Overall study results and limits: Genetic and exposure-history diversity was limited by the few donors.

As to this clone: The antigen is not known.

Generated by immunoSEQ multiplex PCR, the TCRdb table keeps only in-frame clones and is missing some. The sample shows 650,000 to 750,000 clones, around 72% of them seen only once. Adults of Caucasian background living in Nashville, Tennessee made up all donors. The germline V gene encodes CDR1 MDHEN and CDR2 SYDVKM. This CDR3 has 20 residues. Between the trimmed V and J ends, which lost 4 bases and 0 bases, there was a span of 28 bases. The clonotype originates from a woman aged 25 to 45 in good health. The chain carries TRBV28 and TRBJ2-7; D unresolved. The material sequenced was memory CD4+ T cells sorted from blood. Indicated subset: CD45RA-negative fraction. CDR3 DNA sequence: TGTGCCAGCAGTTCGGTTGGTGACACTTCCCCAGGCAAGGCCTCCTACGAGCAGTACTTC. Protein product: CASSSVGDTSPGKASYEQYF.